A selection of T cell receptor beta chains follows, all from one sample in a study of blood T cell repertoires in COVID-19. Clones were sequenced by immunoSEQ multiplex PCR, and TCRdb holds only the in-frame ones, with some missing. The table lists around 300,000 clones, 85% of them singletons. Sequenced material: PBMCs or T cells enriched from blood (not recorded which). Receptors were obtained from a woman aged 45-60 years who had recovered from COVID-19. Both conserved end residues are part of each CDR3. D genes are given only for firm matches. Clone size, where shown, is once, few, many, or a class for clones that have expanded.

>-|-|TRBJ1-6|TRBV10-2
CASSETPAGGSPLHF
TGCGCCAGCAGTGAAACCCCAGCCGGCGGTTCACCCCTCCACTTT
>few|TRBD2|TRBJ2-1|TRBV3-1/TRBV3-2
CASSQVPSGDYNEQFF
TGTGCCAGCAGCCAAGTCCCTAGCGGGGATTACAATGAGCAGTTCTTC
>-|TRBD1|TRBJ1-2|TRBV12-3/TRBV12-4
CASSLSRGLGYTF
TGTGCCAGCAGTTTAAGTAGGGGGCTGGGCTACACCTTC
>-|-|TRBJ1-4|TRBV7-9
CASSLARTVHEKLFF
TGTGCCAGCAGCTTAGCACGGACAGTCCATGAAAAACTGTTTTTT
>-|-|TRBJ2-1|TRBV6-2/TRBV6-3
CASSYLGLPDEQFF
TGTGCCAGCAGTTACCTAGGACTCCCAGATGAGCAGTTCTTC
>-|-|TRBJ1-5|TRBV7-8
CASTTGGDLRNQPQHF
TGTGCCAGCACCACTGGGGGCGATTTAAGGAATCAGCCCCAGCATTTT
>-|-|TRBJ2-2|TRBV10-3
CAIPAGLGAGELFF
TGTGCCATCCCGGCAGGATTGGGTGCTGGGGAGCTGTTTTTT
>-|TRBD1|TRBJ1-2|TRBV28
CASRQGGSYGYTF
TGTGCCAGCAGACAGGGGGGGAGCTATGGCTACACCTTC
>-|TRBD1|TRBJ1-2|TRBV28
CASSQGQGVRGYTF
TGTGCCAGCAGCCAGGGACAGGGGGTGCGTGGCTACACCTTC
>-|-|TRBJ1-6|TRBV7-8
CASSLGERSSYNSPLHF
TGTGCCAGCAGCTTAGGGGAGCGGAGCTCCTATAATTCACCCCTCCACTTT
>-|TRBD2|TRBJ2-3|TRBV7-2
CASSLVREAVDTQYF
TGTGCCAGCAGCTTAGTCCGGGAGGCTGTTGATACGCAGTATTTT
>-|TRBD1|TRBJ2-2|TRBV28
CASSSTGTATGELFF
TGTGCCAGCAGTTCCACCGGGACAGCCACCGGGGAGCTGTTTTTT
>-|-|TRBJ2-1|TRBV15
CATTVDEGNEQFF
TGTGCCACCACCGTGGACGAGGGCAATGAGCAGTTCTTC
>-|TRBD2|TRBJ2-7|TRBV5-1
CASSLVVAGGPYEQYF
TGCGCCAGCAGCTTGGTGGTAGCGGGAGGGCCCTACGAGCAGTACTTC
>-|TRBD2|TRBJ2-3|TRBV6-5
CASTDPGGADTQYF
TGTGCCAGCACCGACCCGGGGGGGGCAGATACGCAGTATTTT
>-|TRBD2|TRBJ2-2|TRBV5-1
CASSPITSALNTGELFF
TGCGCCAGCAGCCCTATTACTAGCGCCTTGAACACCGGGGAGCTGTTTTTT
>-|TRBD1|TRBJ2-7|TRBV27
CASSLPGQGAYEQYF
TGTGCCAGCAGTTTACCCGGACAGGGAGCCTACGAGCAGTACTTC
>-|-|TRBJ2-7|TRBV5-6
CASSWRQGGVYEQYF
TGTGCCAGCAGCTGGCGACAGGGAGGAGTGTACGAGCAGTACTTC
>-|TRBD2|TRBJ2-1|TRBV4-3
CASSQDGAGGIHEQFF
TGCGCCAGCAGCCAAGATGGTGCGGGAGGGATCCATGAGCAGTTCTTC
>-|-|TRBJ2-7|TRBV4-1
CASSTRGSYEQYF
TGCGCCAGCAGCACCCGGGGGTCCTACGAGCAGTACTTC
>-|TRBD1|TRBJ2-5|TRBV4-2
CASSYDRGGQGETQYF
TGTGCCAGCAGCTATGACCGAGGGGGCCAGGGGGAGACCCAGTACTTC
>-|-|TRBJ2-1|TRBV5-1
CASSLQGRNEQFF
TGCGCCAGCAGCTTGCAGGGGCGAAATGAGCAGTTCTTC
>once|TRBD1|TRBJ1-4|TRBV7-2
CASSTGTGNEKLFF
TGTGCCAGCAGTACCGGGACAGGGAATGAAAAACTGTTTTTT
>-|TRBD1|TRBJ1-6|TRBV5-4
CASSFLLGQDYNSPLHF
TGTGCCAGCAGCTTCCTGCTGGGACAGGACTATAATTCACCCCTCCACTTT
>-|TRBD2|TRBJ2-3|TRBV30
CAWSVGSGPGRDTQYF
TGTGCCTGGAGTGTAGGTAGCGGGCCGGGAAGGGATACGCAGTATTTT
>-|TRBD1|TRBJ1-5|TRBV27
CASRETGAPNQPQHF
TGTGCCAGCAGGGAGACAGGGGCGCCTAATCAGCCCCAGCATTTT
>-|TRBD1|TRBJ1-4|TRBV30
CAWSGTGGFEKLFF
TGTGCCTGGAGTGGTACAGGGGGCTTCGAAAAACTGTTTTTT
>-|TRBD1|TRBJ2-1|TRBV4-1
CASSRGQGNFYNEQFF
TGCGCCAGCAGCCGAGGACAGGGCAACTTCTACAATGAGCAGTTCTTC
>-|-|TRBJ2-7|TRBV15
CATSLRQDYEQYF
TGTGCCACCAGCCTCCGACAGGACTACGAGCAGTACTTC